The next 10 T cell receptor beta chains were all read from a single sample in a study of response to subunit inactivated influenza vaccine. TCRdb fed the RT-PCR reads into MiXCR, producing one record per CDR3 protein. The sample shows about 500,000 distinct CDR3 sequences, around 7.7% of them seen only once. The starting material was PBMCs from blood, obtained less than 30 months after vaccination. Source of these receptors: a man aged 50-75 years who received an inactivated influenza vaccine.

This clonotype was observed at least ten times. The genes are TRBV12-3 or TRBV12-4 and TRBJ2-1, with 9 nucleotides matching TRBD1. With V trimmed by 6 bases and J by 8 bases, 5 bases remained unmatched. The CDR3 runs to 13 residues. CDR3 nucleotide sequence: TGTGCCAGCAGCCGGACAGGGGTTGATGAGCAGTTCTTC. It yields the protein CASSRTGVDEQFF.

The sample holds many counts of this clonotype. J is TRBJ2-1 and V is TRBV5-1; 8 nucleotides line up with TRBD2. Per the germline V gene, CDR1 is SGHRS and CDR2 is YFSETQ. V dropped 0 bases and J dropped 7; count of bases not matched to a gene: 3. The CDR3 covers 14 residues. Here the CDR3 reads CASSLDGTRNEQFF. CDR3 nucleotides: TGCGCCAGCAGCTTGGACGGGACTAGGAATGAGCAGTTCTTC.

In this sample, this clonotype turned up many times. This chain joins TRBV24-1 and TRBJ2-1; 11 bases fit TRBD2. The CDR3 length is 16 residues. Per the germline V gene, CDR1 is KGHDR and CDR2 is SFDVKD. Germline trimming cut 5 bases from V and 6 bases from J; bases unmatched to any gene: 8. CDR3 nucleotide sequence: TGTGCCACCAGTGCCCCAATAGCGGGAGGGCCCAATGAGCAGTTCTTC. This translates into CATSAPIAGGPNEQFF.

The V gene is TRBV11-3, the J gene TRBJ1-1; the D is unclear. Germline CDR1 and CDR2: SGHNT and YENEEA. The CDR3 contains 13 residues. V gave up 1 base and J gave up 6 bases, with 9 bases separating them. CDR3 nucleotides: TGTGCCAGCAGCTTAGGGGCGACCGCTGAAGCTTTCTTT. Translated, it gives CASSLGATAEAFF.

The chain carries TRBV9 and TRBJ2-7, with 12 bases matching TRBD1. CDR3 size: 15 residues. Per germline, CDR1 SGDLS and CDR2 YYNGEE. With 4 bases clipped from V and 12 bases from J, the junction kept 14 bases outside the gene matches. CDR3 nucleotides: TGTGCCAGCAGCCCCTCCGGGACAGGGGGCACAGAATCGTACTTC. Encoded protein: CASSPSGTGGTESYF.

This clonotype showed up many times. The genes are TRBV20-1 and TRBJ2-2, with TRBD1 matching 11 bases. V lost 4 bases and J lost 3; bases outside the gene matches: 4. Germline-derived CDR1 and CDR2 are DFQATT and SNEGSKA (reference sequence). The CDR3 covers 15 residues. CDR3 residues: CSATGTGGDTGELFF. The CDR3 bases are TGCAGTGCTACCGGGACAGGGGGTGACACCGGGGAGCTGTTTTTT.

This clonotype was found a few times. The chain recombines TRBV10-3 with TRBJ2-2, with TRBD2 matching 7 bases. The CDR3 spans 17 residues. Germline V gene data show CDR1 as ENHRY and CDR2 as SYGVKD. J lost 7 bases, V lost 7 bases, and 18 bases had no gene match. As DNA, the CDR3 is TGTGCCATCAAAATCCCCAGAGGACTAGGACTTGACGGGGAGCTGTTTTTT. Translating gives CAIKIPRGLGLDGELFF.

This clonotype was counted ten times or more. The V gene is TRBV5-1, the J gene TRBJ2-1; D perhaps matches TRBD2 (6 bases). The germline CDR1 and CDR2 sequences are SGHRS and YFSETQ. This CDR3 is built from 14 residues. Trimming took 4 bases from V and 10 from J, leaving 18 bases between them. The CDR3 region is CASSPRDSDFEQFF. In DNA, the CDR3 is TGCGCCAGCAGCCCCCGGGACTCCGACTTCGAGCAGTTCTTC.

The chain joins TRBV20-1 to TRBJ2-3, with 12 bases lining up with TRBD2. The CDR3 has 14 amino acids. Germline lookup yields CDR1 DFQATT and CDR2 SNEGSKA (reference sequence). The V segment lost 7 bases and the J segment 6 bases; nucleotides outside the gene matches: 8. Here the CDR3 DNA reads TGCAGTGACCAACTAGCGGGGGGTCTTGATACGCAGTATTTT. Translating it yields CSDQLAGGLDTQYF.

The chain joins TRBV11-2 to TRBJ2-7; D tentatively fits TRBD1 or TRBD2 (5 bases each). Trimming removed 4 bases from V and 5 bases from J, with 18 bases in between. CDR1 SGHAT and CDR2 FQNNGV come from the germline V gene. This CDR3 contains 15 residues. Here the CDR3 reads CASSSAGRASNEQYF. CDR3 in DNA: TGTGCCAGCAGCTCCGCGGGCAGGGCTAGCAACGAGCAGTACTTC.